The clone carrying this T cell receptor (beta chain) came up a few times. What it binds is unknown. TCR beta CDR3 sequences were amplified from RNA transcripts. Primed by the HTBI set, a first-round RT-PCR was run on the TCR CDR3. TCRdb analysed the multiplex PCR reads with MiXCR anew, one entry per CDR3 protein. The table includes more than 150,000 distinct CDR3 sequences, approximately 15% detected once. Clinical symptoms, serum thyroxine, TRAb, thyroid ultrasound and orbital computed tomography informed diagnoses. PBMCs were derived from about 10 ml fresh peripheral blood. This sample was included in a study of T cells in Graves' hyperthyroidism and ophthalmopathy. Study outcomes and limitations: Ophthalmopathy, as predicted by the model, came a median about seven months after the prediction. Blood held most thyroid clonotypes expanded above 0.001 frequency.

The CDR3 is made up of 17 amino acids. Trimming cost V 7 bases and J 4 bases; bases outside gene matches: 12. Germline V lookup: CDR1 LNHDA, CDR2 SQIVND (reference sequence). The source material was blood. The chain joins TRBV19 to TRBJ2-3; 12 nucleotides line up with TRBD1. This receptor was obtained from a woman between 45 and 60 years old with Graves' hyperthyroidism. The CDR3 bases are TGTGCCAGTACCCCCGAGACCGGGACAGGGGGCGCAGATACGCAGTATTTT. It translates to CASTPETGTGGADTQYF.